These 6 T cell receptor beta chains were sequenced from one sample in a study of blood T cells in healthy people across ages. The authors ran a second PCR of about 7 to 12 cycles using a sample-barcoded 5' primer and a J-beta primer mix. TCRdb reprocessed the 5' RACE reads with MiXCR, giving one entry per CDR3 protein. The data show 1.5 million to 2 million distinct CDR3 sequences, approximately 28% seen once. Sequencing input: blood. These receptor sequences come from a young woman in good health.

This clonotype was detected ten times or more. The CDR3 loop is CSGRTSAGEQYF. In DNA form, the CDR3 reads TGCAGCGGGCGGACTAGCGCAGGAGAGCAGTACTTC. This chain joins TRBV29-1 and TRBJ2-7; 9 nucleotides line up with TRBD2. CDR3 length: 12 residues. The V gene's germline CDR1 is SQVTM and CDR2 ANQGSEA. V was clipped by 7 bases and J by 7 bases; unmatched bases: 8.

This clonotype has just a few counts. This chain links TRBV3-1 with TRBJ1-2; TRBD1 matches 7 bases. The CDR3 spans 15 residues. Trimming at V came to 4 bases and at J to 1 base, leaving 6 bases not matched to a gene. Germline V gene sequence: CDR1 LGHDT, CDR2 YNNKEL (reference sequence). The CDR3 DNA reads TGTGCCAGCAGCCCAGGGACAGCCAGTAACTATGGCTACACCTTC. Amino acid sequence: CASSPGTASNYGYTF.

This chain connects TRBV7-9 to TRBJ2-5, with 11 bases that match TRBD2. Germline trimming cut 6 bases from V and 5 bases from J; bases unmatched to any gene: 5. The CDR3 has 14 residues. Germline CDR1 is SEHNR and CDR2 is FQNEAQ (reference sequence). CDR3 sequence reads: CASSFLAGGETQYF. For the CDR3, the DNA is TGTGCCAGCAGTTTCTTAGCGGGAGGGGAGACCCAGTACTTC.

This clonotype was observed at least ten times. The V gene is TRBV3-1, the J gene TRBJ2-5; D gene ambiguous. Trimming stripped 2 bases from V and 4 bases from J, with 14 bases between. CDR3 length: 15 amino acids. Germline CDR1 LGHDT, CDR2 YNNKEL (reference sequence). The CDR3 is CASSQNVASGETQYF. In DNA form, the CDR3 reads TGTGCCAGCAGCCAAAACGTCGCCTCGGGAGAGACCCAGTACTTC.

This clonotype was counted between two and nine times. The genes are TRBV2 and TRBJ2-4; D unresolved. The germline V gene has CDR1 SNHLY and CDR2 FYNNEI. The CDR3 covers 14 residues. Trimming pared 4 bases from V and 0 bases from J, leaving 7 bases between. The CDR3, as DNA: TGTGCCAGCAGTGCCTCTCTAGCCAAAAACATTCAGTACTTC. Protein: CASSASLAKNIQYF.

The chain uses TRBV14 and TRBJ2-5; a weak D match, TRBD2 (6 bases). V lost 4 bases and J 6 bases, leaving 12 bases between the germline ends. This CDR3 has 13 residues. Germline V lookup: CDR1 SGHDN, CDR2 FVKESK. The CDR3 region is CASSPGVLQTQYF. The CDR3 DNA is TGTGCCAGCAGCCCGGGAGTTCTGCAGACCCAGTACTTC.